The clone carrying this TCR beta chain came up a few times. Its target is unknown. This sample was taken from a study of identical twins. Trimming stripped 5 bases from V and 6 bases from J, with 19 bases between. The CDR3 runs to 15 residues. In TCRdb, the 5' RACE reads were re-called with MiXCR into one record per CDR3 protein. Of roughly 690,000 distinct CDR3 sequences in the sample, 5.5% to 7.5% are singletons; the top ten hold 1.5% to 2%. All donors comprised healthy Caucasians. Findings and caveats of the study: Twins showed weaker excess sharing in their beta out-of-frame sequences. While abundant cord blood beta clonotypes carried fewer insertions, memory repertoires showed no such pattern. Models came in too low on out-of-frame TCR alpha sharing in monozygotic twins.

The chain couples TRBV12-3 or TRBV12-4 to TRBJ1-1, with D perhaps matching TRBD1 (5 bases). The source material was naive T cells sorted from blood. This sequence was found in a man between 18 and 29 years old in good health. The CDR3 loop is CASSQGHSGIPEAFF. The CDR3 DNA sequence: TGTGCCAGCAGTCAAGGTCATTCAGGGATCCCTGAAGCTTTCTTT.